This TCR beta chain was found in a study of T cell repertoires in cytomegalovirus infection. Germline CDR1 is LNHDA and CDR2 is SQIVND (reference sequence). CDR3 length equals 13 residues. Deletions cut 3 bases from V and 7 bases from J, with 12 bases between. Notes on the study in general: Frequencies of public TCR beta families were cumulated, and this identified carriers of CMV plus the relevant HLA.

About this clonotype itself: Its antigen is not known.

TCRdb itself ran the reads through MiXCR, one entry per CDR3 protein. The sample shows roughly 150,000 distinct CDR3 sequences, approximately 30% of them seen only once. This chain links TRBV19 with TRBJ1-1; unclear D gene. The source of this sequence is a human donor in good health (CMV status not recorded). Some clones in this sample may be carry-over from other donors' samples. The input for sequencing was CD8+ T cells from cultured PBMCs, taken from culture after CMV antigen stimulation. The CDR3 spells CASSISGVIEAFF. DNA of the CDR3: TGTGCCAGTAGTATTAGCGGGGTGATTGAAGCTTTCTTT.